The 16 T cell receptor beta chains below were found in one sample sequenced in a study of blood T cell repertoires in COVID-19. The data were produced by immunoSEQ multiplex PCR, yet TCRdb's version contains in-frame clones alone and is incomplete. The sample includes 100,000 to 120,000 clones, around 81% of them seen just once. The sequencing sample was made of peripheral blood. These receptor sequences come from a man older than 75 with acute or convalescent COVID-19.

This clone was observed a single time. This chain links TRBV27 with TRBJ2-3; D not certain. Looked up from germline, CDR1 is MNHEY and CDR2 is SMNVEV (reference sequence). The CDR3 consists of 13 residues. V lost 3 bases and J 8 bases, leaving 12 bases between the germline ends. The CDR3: CASSFWALGTQYF. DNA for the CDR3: TGTGCCAGCAGTTTCTGGGCCCTCGGTACGCAGTATTTT.

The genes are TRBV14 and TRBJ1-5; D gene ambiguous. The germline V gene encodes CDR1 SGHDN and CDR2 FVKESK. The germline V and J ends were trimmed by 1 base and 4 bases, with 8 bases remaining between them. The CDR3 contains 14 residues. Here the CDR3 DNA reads TGTGCCAGCAGCCAAGCGGGTGGAAATCAGCCCCAGCATTTT. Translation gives CASSQAGGNQPQHF.

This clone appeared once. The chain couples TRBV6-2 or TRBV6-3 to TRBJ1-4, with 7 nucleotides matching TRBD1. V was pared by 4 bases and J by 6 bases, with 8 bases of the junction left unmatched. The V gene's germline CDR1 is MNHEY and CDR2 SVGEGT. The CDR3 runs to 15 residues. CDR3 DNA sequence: TGTGCCAGCAGTTTCCTCAGGGGGATCGATGAAAAACTGTTTTTT. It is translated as CASSFLRGIDEKLFF.

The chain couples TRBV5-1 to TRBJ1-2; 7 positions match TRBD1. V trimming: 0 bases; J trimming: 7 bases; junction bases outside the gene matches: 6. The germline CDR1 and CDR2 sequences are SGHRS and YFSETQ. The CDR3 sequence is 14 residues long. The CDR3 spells CASSLGGGGRGYTF. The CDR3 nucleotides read TGCGCCAGCAGCTTGGGAGGGGGCGGCCGTGGCTACACCTTC.

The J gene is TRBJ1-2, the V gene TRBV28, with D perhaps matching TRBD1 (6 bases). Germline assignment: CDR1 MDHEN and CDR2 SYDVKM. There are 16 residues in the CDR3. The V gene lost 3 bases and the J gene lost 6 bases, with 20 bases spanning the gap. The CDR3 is CASSLPSSRQADGYTF. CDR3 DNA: TGTGCCAGCAGTTTGCCCTCCTCTCGACAGGCCGATGGCTACACCTTC.

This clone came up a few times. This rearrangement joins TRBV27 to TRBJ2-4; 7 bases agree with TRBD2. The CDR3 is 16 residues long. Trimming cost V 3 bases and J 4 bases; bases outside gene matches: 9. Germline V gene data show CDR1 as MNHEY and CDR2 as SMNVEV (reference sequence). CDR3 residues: CASSLWGGTAKNIQYF. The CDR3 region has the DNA TGTGCCAGCAGTTTGTGGGGAGGGACCGCAAAAAACATTCAGTACTTC.

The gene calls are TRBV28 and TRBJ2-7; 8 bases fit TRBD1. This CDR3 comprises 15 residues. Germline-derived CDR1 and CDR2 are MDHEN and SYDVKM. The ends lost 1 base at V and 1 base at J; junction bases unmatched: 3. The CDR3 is CASSLLNRGSYEQYF. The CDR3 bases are TGTGCCAGCAGTTTATTGAACAGGGGGTCCTACGAGCAGTACTTC. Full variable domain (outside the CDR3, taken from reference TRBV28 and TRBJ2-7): DVKVTQSSRYLVKRTGEKVFLECVQDMDHENMFWYRQDPGLGLRLIYFSYDVKMKEKGDIPEGYSVSREKKERFSLILESASTNQTSMYLCASSLLNRGSYEQYFGPGTRLTVT.

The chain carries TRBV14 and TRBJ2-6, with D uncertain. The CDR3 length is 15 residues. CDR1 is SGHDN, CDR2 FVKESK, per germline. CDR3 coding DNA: TGTGCGTCCGGCAGGCAATACTCTGGGGCCAACGTCCTGACTTTC. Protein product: CASGRQYSGANVLTF.

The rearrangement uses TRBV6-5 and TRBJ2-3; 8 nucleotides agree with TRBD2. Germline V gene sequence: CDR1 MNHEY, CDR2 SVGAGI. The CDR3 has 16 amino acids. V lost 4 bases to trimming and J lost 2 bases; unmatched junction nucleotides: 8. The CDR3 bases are TGTGCCAGCAGTTCGATTCTAGCGGGCCACACAGATACGCAGTATTTT. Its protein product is CASSSILAGHTDTQYF.

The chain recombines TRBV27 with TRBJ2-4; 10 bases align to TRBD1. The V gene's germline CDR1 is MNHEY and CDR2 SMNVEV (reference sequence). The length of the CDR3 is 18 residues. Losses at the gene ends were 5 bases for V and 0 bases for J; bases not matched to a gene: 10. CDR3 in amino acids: CASSQRGQGSLAKNIQYF. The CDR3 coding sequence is TGTGCCAGCAGTCAACGGGGACAGGGGTCCCTAGCCAAAAACATTCAGTACTTC.

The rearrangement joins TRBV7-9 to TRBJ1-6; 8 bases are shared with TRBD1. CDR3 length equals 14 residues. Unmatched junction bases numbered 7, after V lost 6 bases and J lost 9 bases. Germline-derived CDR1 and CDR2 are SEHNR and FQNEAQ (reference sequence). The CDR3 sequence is CASRKQGGLSPLHF. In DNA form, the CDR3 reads TGTGCCAGCAGAAAACAGGGGGGCCTTTCACCCCTCCACTTT.

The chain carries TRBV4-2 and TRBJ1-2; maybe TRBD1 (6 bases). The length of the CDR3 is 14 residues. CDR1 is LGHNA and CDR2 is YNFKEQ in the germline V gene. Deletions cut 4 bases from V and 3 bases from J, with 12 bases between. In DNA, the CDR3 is TGTGCCAGCAGCCGATCCCCAGGGGACTATGGCTACACCTTC. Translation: CASSRSPGDYGYTF.

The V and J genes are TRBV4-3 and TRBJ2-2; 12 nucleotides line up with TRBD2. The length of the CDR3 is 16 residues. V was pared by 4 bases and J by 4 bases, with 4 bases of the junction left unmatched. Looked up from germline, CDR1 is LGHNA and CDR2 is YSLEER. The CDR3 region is CASSRQLAGGTGELFF. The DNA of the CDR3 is TGCGCCAGCAGCCGCCAACTAGCGGGAGGCACCGGGGAGCTGTTTTTT.

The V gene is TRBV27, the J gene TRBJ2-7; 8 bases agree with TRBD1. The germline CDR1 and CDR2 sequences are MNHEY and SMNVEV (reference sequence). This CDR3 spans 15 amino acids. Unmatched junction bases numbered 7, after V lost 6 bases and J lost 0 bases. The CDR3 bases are TGTGCCAGCAGCGTCTCGGGACAGGACTCCTACGAGCAGTACTTC. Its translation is CASSVSGQDSYEQYF.

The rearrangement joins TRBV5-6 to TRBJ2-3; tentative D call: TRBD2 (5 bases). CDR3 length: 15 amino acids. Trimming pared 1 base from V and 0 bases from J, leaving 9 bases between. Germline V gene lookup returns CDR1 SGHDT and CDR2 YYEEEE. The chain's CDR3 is CASSLPGLSTDTQYF. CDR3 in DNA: TGTGCCAGCAGCTTGCCGGGGTTGAGCACAGATACGCAGTATTTT.

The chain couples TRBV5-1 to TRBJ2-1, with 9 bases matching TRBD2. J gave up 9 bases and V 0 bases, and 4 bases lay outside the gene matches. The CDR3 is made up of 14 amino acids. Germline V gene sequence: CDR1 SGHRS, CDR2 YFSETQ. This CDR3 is CASSLGGTSIEQFF. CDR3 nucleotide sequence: TGCGCCAGCAGCTTGGGTGGGACTAGCATTGAGCAGTTCTTC.